This paragraph reports one T cell receptor (beta chain). What it binds is not known. These data originate in a study of cytomegalovirus exposure and HLA in healthy donors. The wider study: As released early, the data held some 80 million unique TCRs from HLA-typed donors.

Primers: 60 Vbeta forward and 13 Jbeta reverse. The table came from immunoSEQ multiplex PCR; TCRdb's copy has only in-frame clones and leaves some out. The repertoire holds over 110,000 clones, with roughly 83% as singletons. Germline loops: CDR1 SGDLS, CDR2 YYNGEE. V shed 3 bases, J shed 8 bases, and the junction held 9 bases outside the gene matches. CDR3 length: 16 amino acids. General study findings and limits: Of the V segments, some could not be distinguished, including TRBV6-2 and TRBV6-3, and were excluded.

The sequenced material came from PBMCs. This sequence was found in a female donor in good health and CMV-seronegative. The chain combines TRBV9 with TRBJ2-1; 12 bases are shared with TRBD2. The CDR3 reads CASSGGRLAGADEQFF. The CDR3 bases are TGTGCCAGCAGCGGGGGTCGACTAGCGGGAGCCGATGAGCAGTTCTTC.